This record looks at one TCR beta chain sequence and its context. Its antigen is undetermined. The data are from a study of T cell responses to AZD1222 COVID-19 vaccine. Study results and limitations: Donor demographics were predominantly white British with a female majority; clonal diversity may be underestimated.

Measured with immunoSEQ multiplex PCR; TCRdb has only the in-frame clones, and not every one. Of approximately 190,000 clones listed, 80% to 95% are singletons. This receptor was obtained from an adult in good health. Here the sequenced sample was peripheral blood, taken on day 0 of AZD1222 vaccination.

The CDR3 reads CASSLALGGYTF. The CDR3, as DNA: TGTGCCAGCAGTTTAGCGTTAGGAGGCTACACCTTC. The V and J genes are TRBV12-3 or TRBV12-4 and TRBJ1-2; D gene unclear. The CDR3 sequence is 12 residues long. Trimming removed 0 bases from V and 8 bases from J, with 7 bases in between.